This T cell receptor (beta chain) was profiled in a study of identical twins. TCRdb called the 5' RACE reads again in MiXCR, with one record for every CDR3 protein. Of about 490,000 distinct CDR3 sequences detected, 15% appear once; the ten largest clones hold roughly 0.43%. The CDR3 extends over 17 amino acids. CDR1 is SGHRS, CDR2 YFSETQ, per germline. Between the trimmed V and J ends, which lost 0 bases and 6 bases, there was a span of 20 bases. This same sample was also part of a study on yellow fever vaccine responses in identical twins.

This clonotype was sampled from a woman aged 18 to 35 in good health. The chain employs TRBV5-1 and TRBJ2-3; TRBD2 might be the D (6 bases). The sequenced material came from CD4+ T cells sorted from blood. CDR3 in DNA: TGCGCCAGCAGCTTGGCGGGGCGGAGCGGGCGCTTTGATACGCAGTATTTT. Protein product: CASSLAGRSGRFDTQYF. Looking up the rest from reference TRBV5-1 and TRBJ2-3 gives the full variable domain: KAGVTQTPRYLIKTRGQQVTLSCSPISGHRSVSWYQQTPGQGLQFLFEYFSETQRNKGNFPGRFSGRQFSNSRSEMNVSTLELGDSALYLCASSLAGRSGRFDTQYFGPGTRLTVL.